One and the same sample provided the 7 T cell receptor beta chains below, sequenced in a study of blood T cells in healthy people across ages. A sample-barcoded 5' primer and a J-beta primer mix were used in a second PCR of roughly 6 to 12 cycles. TCRdb re-called the 5' RACE reads with MiXCR, one entry per CDR3 protein. The data hold fewer than 2,000,000 distinct CDR3 sequences, with roughly two fifths observed a single time. Sequenced input: blood. These receptors were taken from a human donor in good health.

This clonotype was detected many times. J is TRBJ1-5 and V is TRBV7-2; no reliable D call. Trimming took 1 base from V and 11 from J, leaving 12 bases between them. Per the germline V gene, CDR1 is SGHTA and CDR2 is FQGNSA. The CDR3 is made up of 13 amino acids. CDR3 DNA: TGTGCCAGCAGCTTAGGGGGTGAAGGGACCCAGCATTTT. Its translation: CASSLGGEGTQHF.

This chain links TRBV27 with TRBJ1-3; perhaps TRBD1 as D (6 bases). The germline V and J ends were trimmed by 1 base and 0 bases, with 13 bases remaining between them. The V gene's germline CDR1 is MNHEY and CDR2 SMNVEV (reference sequence). The CDR3 covers 17 residues. The DNA for the CDR3 is TGTGCCAGCAGTTTATTAGGCAGGGGAATCTCTGGAAACACCATATATTTT. As protein: CASSLLGRGISGNTIYF.

The rearrangement joins TRBV7-9 to TRBJ2-6, with a possible D match to TRBD2 (6 bases). The CDR3 extends over 15 amino acids. V dropped 7 bases and J dropped 4 bases, with 14 bases sitting between them. Per germline, CDR1 SEHNR and CDR2 FQNEAQ (reference sequence). Here the CDR3 reads CASTTAGPGANVLTF. DNA for the CDR3: TGTGCCAGCACCACAGCGGGTCCGGGGGCCAACGTCCTGACTTTC.

The chain couples TRBV5-1 to TRBJ1-1, with D maybe TRBD1 (5 bases). The ends were cut back, 6 bases at V and 9 bases at J, with 21 bases in the middle. The CDR3 loop spans 14 amino acids. Looked up from germline, CDR1 is SGHRS and CDR2 is YFSETQ. The CDR3 reads CASTSQTGTEKAFF. The CDR3 nucleotides are TGCGCCAGCACCTCGCAGACGGGGACGGAAAAAGCTTTCTTT.

The J gene is TRBJ2-7, the V gene TRBV27; D may be TRBD2 (5 bases). V lost 3 bases, J lost 4 bases, and 28 bases lay in between. The CDR3 totals 19 residues. Germline V CDR1 and CDR2: MNHEY, SMNVEV (reference sequence). CDR3 sequence: CASSFKRLPWDEGLYEQYF. DNA for the CDR3: TGTGCCAGCAGTTTCAAGCGTCTGCCCTGGGATGAGGGCTTGTACGAGCAGTACTTC.

The CDR3 region is CASSLNGGTGETQYF. The CDR3 DNA reads as TGTGCCAGCAGCTTAAACGGGGGGACAGGAGAGACCCAGTACTTC. The chain carries TRBV7-3 and TRBJ2-4, with D possibly TRBD1 on 8 matching bases. Judging by the DNA end, TRBJ2-5 fits better; the J call may be wrong. The CDR3 runs to 15 residues. Germline lookup yields CDR1 SGHTA and CDR2 FQGTGA.

This clonotype was detected a few times. The chain employs TRBV29-1 and TRBJ2-1; TRBD1 is a possible D gene (6 bases). This CDR3 has 15 amino acids. CDR1 is SQVTM and CDR2 is ANQGSEA in the germline V gene. V lost 6 bases to trimming and J lost 2 bases, with 17 bases between them. The DNA of the CDR3 is TGCAGCGTCCTCATTACAGGGTCCCCCTACAATGAGCAGTTCTTC. This sequence encodes CSVLITGSPYNEQFF.